Below are 4 T cell receptor beta chains sequenced from a single sample in a study of T cells in Graves' hyperthyroidism and ophthalmopathy. TCR beta CDR3 sequences were amplified from RNA transcripts. The HTBI primer set served for first-round RT-PCR of the TCR CDR3. TCRdb processed the multiplex PCR reads anew with MiXCR; each CDR3 protein has one entry. The data show about 160,000 distinct CDR3 sequences, about 9% seen once. Specimen: blood. Receptors were obtained from a woman aged 18-30 years with Graves' hyperthyroidism that later progressed to Graves' ophthalmopathy.

This clonotype occurred once. CDR3 amino acids: CASSQDMRGAGANVLTF. The DNA for the CDR3 is TGTGCCAGCAGCCAAGATATGCGGGGTGCTGGGGCCAACGTCCTGACTTTC. V gene TRBV4-2 combines with J gene TRBJ2-6; D is perhaps TRBD2 (6 bases). Deletions cut 0 bases from V and 2 bases from J, with 11 bases between. CDR1 is LGHNA and CDR2 is YNFKEQ in the germline V gene. This CDR3 comprises 17 residues.

This clonotype was seen ten or more times. The rearrangement joins TRBV18 to TRBJ2-3; TRBD2 matches 11 bases. This CDR3 region has 17 residues. With 1 base clipped from V and 2 bases from J, the junction kept 5 bases outside the gene matches. The germline gives CDR1 KGHSH, CDR2 LQKENI. The CDR3 DNA is TGTGCCAGCTCACCACTACCGGGACTAGCGGACACAGATACGCAGTATTTT. This gives the protein CASSPLPGLADTDTQYF.

This chain's CDR3 is CASSMISGGRKTIITDTQYF. The CDR3 coding sequence is TGTGCCAGCAGCATGATTAGCGGGGGGAGAAAAACAATAATCACAGATACGCAGTATTTT. The chain recombines TRBV7-3 with TRBJ2-3, with 10 positions matching TRBD2. V dropped 5 bases and J dropped 2; count of bases not matched to a gene: 19. The germline V gene has CDR1 SGHTA and CDR2 FQGTGA. The CDR3 runs 20 residues.

The CDR3 sequence: CASSYDTEAFF. As DNA, the CDR3 is TGTGCCAGCAGCTATGACACTGAAGCTTTCTTT. The V gene is TRBV5-4, the J gene TRBJ1-1; D unclear. This CDR3 is built from 11 residues. Germline V gene sequence: CDR1 SGHNT, CDR2 YYREEE (reference sequence). The V end lost 3 bases, the J end lost 3 bases, and 3 bases lay between the germline ends.